This is a list of T cell receptor beta chains from one sample in a study of shared clonotypes between healthy human individuals. Only in-frame clones appear in the TCRdb table, and some are missing; sequencing was by immunoSEQ multiplex PCR. The data hold millions of clones, with more than 80% observed a single time. Material for sequencing was naive CD4+ T cells sorted from blood. The receptors stem from a man between 18 and 29 years old in good health. Both conserved end residues are part of each CDR3. The D gene is left open where the match is weak. Size tells how often a clone was seen (once, few, many) or the class of an expanded clone, and some rows leave it out.

j_gene	abundance	d_gene	v_gene	CDR3aa	CDR3nt
TRBJ2-1	-	-	TRBV4-1	CASSQALLVSSYNEQFF	TGCGCCAGCAGCCAAGCCTTACTTGTGAGCTCCTACAATGAGCAGTTCTTC
TRBJ1-1	-	-	TRBV9	CASSVVGGSTEAFF	TGTGCCAGCAGCGTTGTTGGGGGGAGCACTGAAGCTTTCTTT
TRBJ1-6	few	-	TRBV6-1	CASSEGGQGSPLHF	TGTGCCAGCAGTGAGGGGGGTCAGGGCTCACCCCTCCACTTT
TRBJ2-3	-	-	TRBV9	CASSLADAQYF	TGTGCCAGCAGCTTGGCAGATGCGCAGTATTTT
TRBJ1-1	few	TRBD1	TRBV5-1	CASSLTGGNTEAFF	TGCGCCAGCAGCTTGACAGGGGGCAACACTGAAGCTTTCTTT
TRBJ2-1	once	TRBD2	TRBV5-1	CASSLPAGDSYNEQFF	TGCGCCAGCAGCTTACCAGCGGGAGACTCCTACAATGAGCAGTTCTTC
TRBJ1-1	-	-	TRBV28	CASSLSRLTGRAFF	TGTGCCAGCAGTTTATCCCGCCTGACGGGAAGAGCTTTCTTT
TRBJ1-2	once	TRBD1	TRBV6-1	CASRQGAGGYTF	TGTGCCAGCAGACAGGGGGCCGGGGGCTACACCTTC
TRBJ2-3	-	-	TRBV30	CAWSRHAGSPDTQYF	TGTGCCTGGAGCCGCCACGCGGGATCCCCAGATACGCAGTATTTT
TRBJ2-5	-	TRBD1	TRBV19	CATRDRGLETQYF	TGTGCCACTAGGGACAGGGGACTTGAGACCCAGTACTTC
TRBJ2-7	-	TRBD1	TRBV7-8	CASSLATGGAHF	TGTGCCAGCAGCTTAGCGACAGGGGGTGCCCACTTC
TRBJ2-3	-	TRBD1	TRBV6-1	CASSEGYRGLQEYF	TGTGCCAGCAGTGAAGGGTACAGGGGGTTACAGGAGTATTTT
TRBJ2-5	-	TRBD1	TRBV28	CASSSDRVGETQYF	TGTGCCAGCAGTTCGGACAGGGTAGGGGAGACCCAGTACTTC
TRBJ2-1	once	-	TRBV7-7	CASSSSQGGNEQFF	TGTGCTAGCAGCTCTTCACAGGGGGGGAATGAGCAGTTCTTC
TRBJ2-3	-	TRBD2	TRBV9	CASSVRGLAGTDTQYF	TGTGCCAGCAGCGTAAGGGGACTAGCGGGCACAGATACGCAGTATTTT
TRBJ1-1	-	TRBD1	TRBV6-1	CASKQGAHTEAFF	TGTGCCAGCAAACAGGGGGCGCACACTGAAGCTTTCTTT
TRBJ2-7	-	-	TRBV19	CASSPRDTPSYEQYF	TGTGCCAGTAGCCCCCGGGACACCCCATCCTACGAGCAGTACTTC
TRBJ2-2	-	-	TRBV7-3	CASSLSGTANTGELFF	TGTGCCAGCAGCCTATCCGGGACGGCGAACACCGGGGAGCTGTTTTTT
TRBJ1-1	-	-	TRBV28	CASSFTLNTEAFF	TGTGCCAGCAGTTTCACACTTAACACTGAAGCTTTCTTT
TRBJ2-2	-	-	TRBV5-4	CASSLGLDPSGELFF	TGTGCCAGCAGCTTGGGATTAGACCCCAGCGGGGAGCTGTTTTTT
TRBJ2-5	-	-	TRBV15	CATSRGVETQYF	TGTGCCACCAGCAGAGGCGTGGAGACCCAGTACTTC
TRBJ2-1	-	-	TRBV6-6	CASGVARGGPYNEQFF	TGTGCCAGCGGGGTCGCTAGGGGGGGTCCCTACAATGAGCAGTTCTTC
TRBJ1-2	-	TRBD1	TRBV19	CASSNPGGANYGYTF	TGTGCCAGTAGTAACCCAGGGGGAGCTAACTATGGCTACACCTTC
TRBJ2-1	-	TRBD1	TRBV6-1	CASSDYRGQGSEQFF	TGTGCCAGCAGTGACTACCGGGGACAGGGTAGTGAGCAGTTCTTC
TRBJ1-1	-	TRBD1	TRBV18	CASSRGQGETEAFF	TGTGCCAGCTCCCGAGGACAGGGAGAGACTGAAGCTTTCTTT
TRBJ2-1	-	-	TRBV5-4	CASSFGGSSSYNEQFF	TGTGCCAGCAGCTTCGGAGGGTCCAGCTCCTACAATGAGCAGTTCTTC
TRBJ1-2	-	-	TRBV28	CASSLTYGYTF	TGTGCCAGCAGTCTGACCTATGGCTACACCTTC
TRBJ2-2	few	-	TRBV7-7	CASSPREDSGELFF	TGTGCTAGCAGCCCCCGGGAGGACAGCGGGGAGCTGTTTTTT
TRBJ1-6	-	-	TRBV21-1	CASSAALQNSPLHF	TGTGCCAGCAGCGCCGCGCTCCAAAATTCACCCCTCCACTTT
TRBJ2-1	once	TRBD2	TRBV5-1	CASSASGGSSYNEQFF	TGCGCCAGCAGTGCTAGCGGGGGAAGCTCCTACAATGAGCAGTTCTTC
TRBJ1-4	-	TRBD1	TRBV7-2	CASSLNPTGYEKLFF	TGTGCCAGCAGCTTAAACCCGACAGGGTATGAAAAACTGTTTTTT
TRBJ2-3	-	-	TRBV5-4	CASSFSSTDTQYF	TGTGCCAGCAGCTTTTCTAGCACAGATACGCAGTATTTT
TRBJ1-1	-	-	TRBV6-5	CASSLTQNTEAFF	TGTGCCAGCAGTTTAACCCAGAACACTGAAGCTTTCTTT